Listed below are T cell receptor beta chains from one sample, sequenced in a study of cytomegalovirus exposure and HLA in healthy donors. Some clones are missing from TCRdb's copy, which holds only in-frame ones; the method was immunoSEQ multiplex PCR. The profile shows some 120,000 clones, 75% to 85% of them singletons. Sequencing used PBMCs. The receptors shown here come from a man aged 30 to 45 in good health and CMV-seronegative. The CDR3 runs from the conserved cysteine through the conserved F or W. Each record gives: clone size, V gene, D gene, J gene, CDR3 DNA, CDR3 protein. D genes are given only for firm matches. Not all rows give a size; the values are once, few, many and, for expanded clones, a class.

clone size: medium-sized
V gene: TRBV4-3
D gene: NA
J gene: TRBJ1-1
CDR3 DNA: TGCGCCAGCAGCCAAGATAACGGAGTGAACACTGAAGCTTTCTTT
CDR3 protein: CASSQDNGVNTEAFF

clone size: NA
V gene: TRBV14
D gene: NA
J gene: TRBJ1-1
CDR3 DNA: TGTGCCAGCAGCCAAGAGGGGGGGGCATACTACTACACTGAAGCTTTCTTT
CDR3 protein: CASSQEGGAYYYTEAFF

clone size: NA
V gene: TRBV28
D gene: TRBD1
J gene: TRBJ1-3
CDR3 DNA: TGTGCCAGCCTGAGACAGGGTGTCTCTGGAAACACCATATATTTT
CDR3 protein: CASLRQGVSGNTIYF

clone size: NA
V gene: TRBV6-1
D gene: NA
J gene: TRBJ2-7
CDR3 DNA: TGTGCCAGCAGCGCCGGGACACATTCCTACGAGCAGTACTTC
CDR3 protein: CASSAGTHSYEQYF

clone size: NA
V gene: TRBV4-1
D gene: NA
J gene: TRBJ2-5
CDR3 DNA: TGCGCCAGCAGCCAAGTCGGACTTCCGAGAGAGACCCAGTACTTC
CDR3 protein: CASSQVGLPRETQYF

clone size: NA
V gene: TRBV7-9
D gene: NA
J gene: TRBJ2-3
CDR3 DNA: TGTGCCAGCCGGGACTCCAACACAGATACGCAGTATTTT
CDR3 protein: CASRDSNTDTQYF

clone size: NA
V gene: TRBV27
D gene: NA
J gene: TRBJ2-3
CDR3 DNA: TGTGCCAGCAGCCCAACAACCCCAGATACGCAGTATTTT
CDR3 protein: CASSPTTPDTQYF

clone size: NA
V gene: TRBV19
D gene: TRBD1
J gene: TRBJ1-1
CDR3 DNA: TGTGCCAGTAGTCTCGGACAGGGGGCGCGTAAAACTGAAGCTTTCTTT
CDR3 protein: CASSLGQGARKTEAFF

clone size: NA
V gene: TRBV19
D gene: TRBD2
J gene: TRBJ2-2
CDR3 DNA: TGTGCCAGTAACGAACTAGCGGGAGGGCCAAGCGGGGAGCTGTTTTTT
CDR3 protein: CASNELAGGPSGELFF

clone size: NA
V gene: TRBV5-1
D gene: TRBD2
J gene: TRBJ2-1
CDR3 DNA: TGCGCCAGCAGCTTGAGGCTAGCGGGAGTCTATGAGCAGTTCTTC
CDR3 protein: CASSLRLAGVYEQFF

clone size: NA
V gene: TRBV19
D gene: TRBD1
J gene: TRBJ1-5
CDR3 DNA: TGTGCCACCCGGAGAGGGACAGGGCCATCTTTTCAATGGGTGCAGAATCAGCCCCAGAATTTT
CDR3 protein: CATRRGTGPSFQWVQNQPQNF

clone size: NA
V gene: TRBV5-1
D gene: TRBD2
J gene: TRBJ2-1
CDR3 DNA: TGCGCCAGCAGGACTAGCGGGGACTCCTACAATGAGCAGTTCTTC
CDR3 protein: CASRTSGDSYNEQFF

clone size: NA
V gene: TRBV18
D gene: TRBD2
J gene: TRBJ2-7
CDR3 DNA: TGTGCCAGCTCTAGTTTAGCGGGAGGGTCTTTGGTCGAGCAGTACTTC
CDR3 protein: CASSSLAGGSLVEQYF

clone size: NA
V gene: TRBV5-1
D gene: NA
J gene: TRBJ2-7
CDR3 DNA: TGCGCCAGCAGCACCCGCAGGGGAGCCGCTTACCCCTACGAGCAGTACTTC
CDR3 protein: CASSTRRGAAYPYEQYF

clone size: NA
V gene: TRBV6-6
D gene: TRBD2
J gene: TRBJ2-1
CDR3 DNA: TGTGCCAGCATACTAGCGGGTGGCAATGAGCAGTTCTTC
CDR3 protein: CASILAGGNEQFF

clone size: NA
V gene: TRBV6-6
D gene: TRBD2
J gene: TRBJ2-3
CDR3 DNA: TGTGCCAGCAGTTTAACAGCGGGAAGCACAGATACGCGGTATTTT
CDR3 protein: CASSLTAGSTDTRYF

clone size: once
V gene: TRBV5-4
D gene: TRBD1
J gene: TRBJ1-4
CDR3 DNA: TGTGCCAGCAGCTTGGGGACAGGAGCTGAAAAACTGTTTTTT
CDR3 protein: CASSLGTGAEKLFF

clone size: NA
V gene: TRBV27
D gene: NA
J gene: TRBJ2-1
CDR3 DNA: TGTGCCAGCAGGCAAGGGACTGCGGGTGGGAATGAGCAGTTCTTC
CDR3 protein: CASRQGTAGGNEQFF

clone size: NA
V gene: TRBV19
D gene: NA
J gene: TRBJ2-7
CDR3 DNA: TGTGCCAGTAGTAGATCCACAGGGACCTACGAGCAGTACTTC
CDR3 protein: CASSRSTGTYEQYF

clone size: NA
V gene: TRBV7-2
D gene: TRBD2
J gene: TRBJ2-7
CDR3 DNA: TGTGCCAGCAGTAGAGAGATTCCGGGACTAGCGGGATCGCCCTACGAGCAGTACTTC
CDR3 protein: CASSREIPGLAGSPYEQYF

clone size: few
V gene: TRBV6-5
D gene: NA
J gene: TRBJ1-5
CDR3 DNA: TGTGCCAGCAGGTCCCGGCATTTT
CDR3 protein: CASRSRHF

clone size: few
V gene: TRBV2
D gene: NA
J gene: TRBJ1-4
CDR3 DNA: TGTGCCAGCAGTCCGGGGGGGCGATCAACTAATGAAAAACTGTTTTTT
CDR3 protein: CASSPGGRSTNEKLFF

clone size: NA
V gene: TRBV28
D gene: TRBD2
J gene: TRBJ2-2
CDR3 DNA: TGTGCCAGCAGTTTATGGGGAGGGACCGGGGAGCTGTTTTTT
CDR3 protein: CASSLWGGTGELFF

clone size: NA
V gene: TRBV7-8
D gene: TRBD1
J gene: TRBJ2-7
CDR3 DNA: TGTGCCAGCAGCTTACAGGGACAGGGGTCCTACGAGCAGTACTTC
CDR3 protein: CASSLQGQGSYEQYF

clone size: NA
V gene: TRBV18
D gene: TRBD2
J gene: TRBJ2-3
CDR3 DNA: TGTGCCAGCTCACCCCTAGCGGGAGTGACAGATACGCAGTATTTT
CDR3 protein: CASSPLAGVTDTQYF

clone size: NA
V gene: TRBV18
D gene: NA
J gene: TRBJ1-1
CDR3 DNA: TGTGCCAGCTCACCACTTGTCGGGACTGAAGCTTTCTTT
CDR3 protein: CASSPLVGTEAFF

clone size: NA
V gene: TRBV28
D gene: TRBD1
J gene: TRBJ2-5
CDR3 DNA: TGTGCCAGTGCTACACCCGGGACAGGGGGCAGGGAGACCCAGTACTTC
CDR3 protein: CASATPGTGGRETQYF

clone size: NA
V gene: TRBV12-5
D gene: NA
J gene: TRBJ2-7
CDR3 DNA: TGTGCTAGTGGTTTGGGATTGGGGCCTTCCTACGAGCAGTACTTC
CDR3 protein: CASGLGLGPSYEQYF

clone size: once
V gene: TRBV7-9
D gene: NA
J gene: TRBJ1-4
CDR3 DNA: TGTGCCAGCAGCCTCCCTTATCAGGGGACTAATGAAAAACTGTTTTTT
CDR3 protein: CASSLPYQGTNEKLFF

clone size: NA
V gene: TRBV19
D gene: NA
J gene: TRBJ1-4
CDR3 DNA: TGTGCCAGTAGTATGTCGCGGATACCTAATGAAAAACTGTTTTTT
CDR3 protein: CASSMSRIPNEKLFF

clone size: NA
V gene: TRBV6-5
D gene: TRBD1
J gene: TRBJ1-2
CDR3 DNA: TGTGCCAGCAGTTACCACGACAGGGCTGGCTACCCCTTC
CDR3 protein: CASSYHDRAGYPF

clone size: few
V gene: TRBV4-1
D gene: NA
J gene: TRBJ2-7
CDR3 DNA: TGCGCCAGCAGCCAGGGCACAGATCCCTACGAGCAGTACTTC
CDR3 protein: CASSQGTDPYEQYF

clone size: NA
V gene: TRBV29-1
D gene: TRBD1
J gene: TRBJ2-2
CDR3 DNA: TGCAGCGTTCACCCAGGGGGCGTAAACACCGGGGAGCTGTTTTTT
CDR3 protein: CSVHPGGVNTGELFF

clone size: once
V gene: TRBV28
D gene: NA
J gene: TRBJ1-1
CDR3 DNA: TGTGCCAGCAGTCCCGCAACAACAGGGACAATTGAAGCTTTCTTT
CDR3 protein: CASSPATTGTIEAFF

clone size: NA
V gene: TRBV7-9
D gene: TRBD1
J gene: TRBJ2-3
CDR3 DNA: TGTGCCAGCAGCAACCACACAGGGGGTGCGAGAGATACGCAGTATTTT
CDR3 protein: CASSNHTGGARDTQYF

clone size: few
V gene: TRBV28
D gene: TRBD1
J gene: TRBJ1-3
CDR3 DNA: TGTGCCAGCTCTCCCACAGGGGTGCTCTCTGGAAACACCATATATTTT
CDR3 protein: CASSPTGVLSGNTIYF

clone size: NA
V gene: TRBV4-3
D gene: NA
J gene: TRBJ2-1
CDR3 DNA: TGCGCCAGCAGCCAAGGACGGGACAATGAGCAGTTCTTC
CDR3 protein: CASSQGRDNEQFF

clone size: NA
V gene: TRBV27
D gene: NA
J gene: TRBJ1-1
CDR3 DNA: TGTGCCAGCAGTTCTACGACAGGATTAAACACTGAAGCTTTCTTT
CDR3 protein: CASSSTTGLNTEAFF

clone size: NA
V gene: TRBV5-6
D gene: NA
J gene: TRBJ2-7
CDR3 DNA: TGTGCCAGCAGCGAACTACAGGGACCCTACGAGCAGTACTTC
CDR3 protein: CASSELQGPYEQYF

clone size: NA
V gene: TRBV28
D gene: TRBD1
J gene: TRBJ1-3
CDR3 DNA: TGTGCCAGCAGCTACAGGGGGCCTCGACGAAACACCATATATTTT
CDR3 protein: CASSYRGPRRNTIYF

clone size: NA
V gene: TRBV7-2
D gene: TRBD2
J gene: TRBJ2-3
CDR3 DNA: TGTGCCAGCAGCCTGAGCGGGATTATGGCAGATACGCAGTATTTT
CDR3 protein: CASSLSGIMADTQYF

clone size: NA
V gene: TRBV10-3
D gene: NA
J gene: TRBJ2-1
CDR3 DNA: TGTGCCATCAGTGAGTCGGGCTACCTAGAGCAGTTCTTC
CDR3 protein: CAISESGYLEQFF

clone size: NA
V gene: TRBV5-8
D gene: NA
J gene: TRBJ2-5
CDR3 DNA: TGTGCCAGCAGCGAACCCCCCTCGGGAGATGGGAAGAAGCAGTACTTC
CDR3 protein: CASSEPPSGDGKKQYF

clone size: NA
V gene: TRBV11-2
D gene: TRBD1
J gene: TRBJ2-7
CDR3 DNA: TGTGCCAGCAGCCGCGGGACAGGGGGCTACGAGCAGTACTTC
CDR3 protein: CASSRGTGGYEQYF

clone size: NA
V gene: TRBV7-9
D gene: NA
J gene: TRBJ2-5
CDR3 DNA: TGTGCCAGCAGCTTCGACAGACTCTATTACTTC
CDR3 protein: CASSFDRLYYF

clone size: few
V gene: TRBV19
D gene: TRBD2
J gene: TRBJ2-2
CDR3 DNA: TGTGCCAGTGGGGGTCGGGGGGGAGGCGGGGAGCTGTTTTTT
CDR3 protein: CASGGRGGGGELFF

clone size: NA
V gene: TRBV7-9
D gene: NA
J gene: TRBJ1-1
CDR3 DNA: TGTTCCAGCAGCTTAAGGGGGTCGACTGGGGTTAGGGCGACTGAAGCTTTCTTT
CDR3 protein: CSSSLRGSTGVRATEAFF

clone size: NA
V gene: TRBV9
D gene: NA
J gene: TRBJ2-3
CDR3 DNA: TGTGCCAGCAGCTTCCGACAGCTTACAGATACGCAGTATTTT
CDR3 protein: CASSFRQLTDTQYF

clone size: few
V gene: TRBV11-3
D gene: NA
J gene: TRBJ2-7
CDR3 DNA: TGTGCCAGCGCCCCATACGGCTCCTACGAGCAGTACTTC
CDR3 protein: CASAPYGSYEQYF

clone size: few
V gene: TRBV19
D gene: TRBD1
J gene: TRBJ1-3
CDR3 DNA: TGTGCCAGTAGTACGACAGGGGGCTTTGGAAACACCATATATTTT
CDR3 protein: CASSTTGGFGNTIYF

clone size: NA
V gene: TRBV7-9
D gene: NA
J gene: TRBJ2-3
CDR3 DNA: TGTGCCAGCAGCTTCGGGAGCACAGATACGCAGTATTTT
CDR3 protein: CASSFGSTDTQYF

clone size: NA
V gene: TRBV5-1
D gene: TRBD2
J gene: TRBJ2-1
CDR3 DNA: TGCGCCAGCGGTTTCCTAGCGGGAGGGTACAATGAGCAGTTCTTC
CDR3 protein: CASGFLAGGYNEQFF

clone size: NA
V gene: TRBV27
D gene: TRBD2
J gene: TRBJ2-1
CDR3 DNA: TGTGCCAGCAGTTCCGGGACTAGCGGGAGAACTGAGCAGTTCTTC
CDR3 protein: CASSSGTSGRTEQFF

clone size: NA
V gene: TRBV2
D gene: TRBD1
J gene: TRBJ2-2
CDR3 DNA: TGTGCCAGCAGGGACAGGGGCACCGGGGAGCTGTTTTTT
CDR3 protein: CASRDRGTGELFF

clone size: NA
V gene: TRBV6-5
D gene: TRBD2
J gene: TRBJ2-1
CDR3 DNA: TGTGCCAGCAGAAGGGAGGGCCGGAGCGATGAGCAGTTCTTC
CDR3 protein: CASRREGRSDEQFF

clone size: NA
V gene: TRBV4-2
D gene: TRBD1
J gene: TRBJ1-5
CDR3 DNA: TGTGCCAGCAGCCTAAACAGGGGGAGCAATCAGCCCCAGCATTTT
CDR3 protein: CASSLNRGSNQPQHF

clone size: NA
V gene: TRBV6-4
D gene: TRBD1
J gene: TRBJ2-7
CDR3 DNA: TGTGCCAGCAGTGAAACAGGGGAATTCGGCGAGCAGTACTTC
CDR3 protein: CASSETGEFGEQYF

clone size: NA
V gene: TRBV11-3
D gene: NA
J gene: TRBJ2-5
CDR3 DNA: TGTGCCAGCAGCTTACTCCCAGGGGAGACCCAGTACTTC
CDR3 protein: CASSLLPGETQYF